This T cell receptor beta chain was recovered during a study of T cell responses to AZD1222 COVID-19 vaccine. TCRdb's table, derived via immunoSEQ multiplex PCR, lists solely in-frame clones and lacks some. The table shows around 100,000 clones, with around 87% occurring only once. The clonotype originates from an adult in good health. The sample in question was peripheral blood, obtained on day 0 of MenACWY control vaccination.

CDR3 DNA sequence: TGTGCCAGCAGCCCGCTTGCGGGGGGGGGAGATACGCAGTATTTT. Its translation: CASSPLAGGGDTQYF. The chain combines TRBV7-6 with TRBJ2-3; 9 positions agree with TRBD2. This CDR3 has 15 amino acids. V shed 5 bases and J 5 bases; nucleotides not matched to a gene: 8. Germline loops: CDR1 SGHVS, CDR2 FNYEAQ.